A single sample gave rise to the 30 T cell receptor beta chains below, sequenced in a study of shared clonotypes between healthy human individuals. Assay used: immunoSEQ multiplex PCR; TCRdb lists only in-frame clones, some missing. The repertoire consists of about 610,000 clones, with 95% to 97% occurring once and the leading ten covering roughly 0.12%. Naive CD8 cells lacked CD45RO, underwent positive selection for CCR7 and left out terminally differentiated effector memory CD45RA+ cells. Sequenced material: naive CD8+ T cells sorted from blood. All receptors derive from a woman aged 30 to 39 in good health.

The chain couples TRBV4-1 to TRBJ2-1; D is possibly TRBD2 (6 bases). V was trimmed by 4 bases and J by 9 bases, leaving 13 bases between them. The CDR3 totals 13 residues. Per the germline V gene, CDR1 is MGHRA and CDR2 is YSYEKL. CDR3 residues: CASSPRLDTEQFF. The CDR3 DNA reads TGCGCCAGCAGCCCCCGACTAGATACTGAGCAGTTCTTC.

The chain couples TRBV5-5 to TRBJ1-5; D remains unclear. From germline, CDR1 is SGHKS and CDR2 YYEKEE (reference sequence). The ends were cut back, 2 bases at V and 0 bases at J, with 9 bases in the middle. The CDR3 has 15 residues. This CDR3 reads CASSFSRDSNQPQHF. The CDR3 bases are TGTGCCAGCAGCTTTAGCCGAGATAGCAATCAGCCCCAGCATTTT.

The CDR3 spells CASSFRDPAGEQYF. The CDR3 DNA follows: TGCGCCAGCAGCTTCCGGGACCCCGCCGGGGAGCAGTACTTC. The chain uses TRBV5-1 and TRBJ2-7, with D perhaps assigned TRBD1 or TRBD2 (5 bases each). Trimming removed 2 bases at V and 7 bases at J, with 16 bases between. From germline, CDR1 is SGHRS and CDR2 YFSETQ. The CDR3 length is 14 residues.

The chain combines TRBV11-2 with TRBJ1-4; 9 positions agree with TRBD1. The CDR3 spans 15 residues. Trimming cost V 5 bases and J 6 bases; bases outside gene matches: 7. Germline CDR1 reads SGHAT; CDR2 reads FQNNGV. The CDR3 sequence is CASSPGTGKDEKLFF. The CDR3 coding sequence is TGTGCCAGCAGCCCTGGGACAGGGAAAGATGAAAAACTGTTTTTT. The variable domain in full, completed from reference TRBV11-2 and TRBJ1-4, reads EAGVAQSPRYKIIEKRQSVAFWCNPISGHATLYWYQQILGQGPKLLIQFQNNGVVDDSQLPKDRFSAERLKGVDSTLKIQPAKLEDSAVYLCASSPGTGKDEKLFFGSGTQLSVL.

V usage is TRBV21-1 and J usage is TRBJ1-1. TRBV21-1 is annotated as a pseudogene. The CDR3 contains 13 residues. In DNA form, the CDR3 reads TGTGCCAGCAGCATGGGCGGAGACACTGAAGCTTTCTTT. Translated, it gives CASSMGGDTEAFF.

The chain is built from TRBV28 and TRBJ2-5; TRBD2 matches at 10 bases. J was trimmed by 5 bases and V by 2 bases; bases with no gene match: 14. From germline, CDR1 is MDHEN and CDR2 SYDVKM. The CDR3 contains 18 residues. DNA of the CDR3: TGTGCCAGCAGTTTAATTCTAGCGGGAGTGAATCGGGGGGAGACCCAGTACTTC. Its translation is CASSLILAGVNRGETQYF.

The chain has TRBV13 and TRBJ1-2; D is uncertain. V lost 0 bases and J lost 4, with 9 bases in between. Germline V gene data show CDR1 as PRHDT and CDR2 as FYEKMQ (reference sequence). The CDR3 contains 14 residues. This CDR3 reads CASSLGRGAYGYTF. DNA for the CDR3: TGTGCCAGCAGCTTAGGCCGCGGAGCCTATGGCTACACCTTC.

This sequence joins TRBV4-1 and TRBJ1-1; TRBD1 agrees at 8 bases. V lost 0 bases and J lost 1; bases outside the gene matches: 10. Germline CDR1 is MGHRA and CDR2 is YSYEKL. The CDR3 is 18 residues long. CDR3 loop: CASSQDLGQGARNTEAFF. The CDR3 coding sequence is TGCGCCAGCAGCCAAGATCTTGGACAGGGAGCGAGGAACACTGAAGCTTTCTTT.

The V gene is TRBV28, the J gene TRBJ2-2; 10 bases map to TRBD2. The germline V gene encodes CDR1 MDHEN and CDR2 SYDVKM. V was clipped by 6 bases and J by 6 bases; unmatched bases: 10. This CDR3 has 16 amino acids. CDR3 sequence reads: CASSPLGLAGAGELFF. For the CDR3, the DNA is TGTGCCAGCAGCCCATTAGGTCTAGCGGGAGCCGGGGAGCTGTTTTTT. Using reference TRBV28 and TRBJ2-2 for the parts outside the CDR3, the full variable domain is DVKVTQSSRYLVKRTGEKVFLECVQDMDHENMFWYRQDPGLGLRLIYFSYDVKMKEKGDIPEGYSVSREKKERFSLILESASTNQTSMYLCASSPLGLAGAGELFFGEGSRLTVL.

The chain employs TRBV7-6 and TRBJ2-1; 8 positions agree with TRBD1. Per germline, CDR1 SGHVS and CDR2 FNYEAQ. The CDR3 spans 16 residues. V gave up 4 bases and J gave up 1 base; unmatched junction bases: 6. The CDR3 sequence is CASSSATGDSYNEQFF. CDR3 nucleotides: TGTGCCAGCAGCTCCGCGACAGGGGATTCCTACAATGAGCAGTTCTTC.

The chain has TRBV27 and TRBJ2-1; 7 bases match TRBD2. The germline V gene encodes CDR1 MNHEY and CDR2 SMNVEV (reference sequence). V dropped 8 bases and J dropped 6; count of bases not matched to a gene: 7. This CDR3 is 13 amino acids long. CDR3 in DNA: TGTGCCAGCGGAGCGGGATGGGGCAATGAGCAGTTCTTC. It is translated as CASGAGWGNEQFF.

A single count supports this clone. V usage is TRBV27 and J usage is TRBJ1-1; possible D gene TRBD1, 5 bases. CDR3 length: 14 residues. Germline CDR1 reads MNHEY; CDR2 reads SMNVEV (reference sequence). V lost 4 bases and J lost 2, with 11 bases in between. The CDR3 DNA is TGTGCCAGCAGTTGGCTAGGGGCAAACACTGAAGCTTTCTTT. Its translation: CASSWLGANTEAFF.

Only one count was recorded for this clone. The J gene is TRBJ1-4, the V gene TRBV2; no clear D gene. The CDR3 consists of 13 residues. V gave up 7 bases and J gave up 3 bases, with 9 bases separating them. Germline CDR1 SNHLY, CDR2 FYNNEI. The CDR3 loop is CASNELSNEKLFF. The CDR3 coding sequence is TGTGCCAGCAATGAGCTGTCTAATGAAAAACTGTTTTTT.

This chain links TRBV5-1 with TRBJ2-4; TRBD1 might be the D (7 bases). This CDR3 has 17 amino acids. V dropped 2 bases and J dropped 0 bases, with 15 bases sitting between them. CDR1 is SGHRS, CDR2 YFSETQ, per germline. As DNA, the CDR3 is TGCGCCAGCAGCTTAGGGTACAGGGGACTAGCCAAAAACATTCAGTACTTC. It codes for CASSLGYRGLAKNIQYF.

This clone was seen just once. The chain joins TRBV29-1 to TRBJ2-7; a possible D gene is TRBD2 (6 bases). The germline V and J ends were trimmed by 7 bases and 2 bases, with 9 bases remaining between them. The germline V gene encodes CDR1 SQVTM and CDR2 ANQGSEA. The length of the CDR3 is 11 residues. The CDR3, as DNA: TGCAGCGCCGGGAGTACCTACGAGCAGTACTTC. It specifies CSAGSTYEQYF.

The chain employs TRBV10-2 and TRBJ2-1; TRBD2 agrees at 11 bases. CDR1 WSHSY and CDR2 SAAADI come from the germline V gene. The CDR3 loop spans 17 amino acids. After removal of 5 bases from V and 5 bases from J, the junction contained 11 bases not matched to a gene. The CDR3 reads CASSPTSGTIQNNEQFF. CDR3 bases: TGCGCCAGCAGTCCGACTAGCGGGACCATCCAGAACAATGAGCAGTTCTTC.

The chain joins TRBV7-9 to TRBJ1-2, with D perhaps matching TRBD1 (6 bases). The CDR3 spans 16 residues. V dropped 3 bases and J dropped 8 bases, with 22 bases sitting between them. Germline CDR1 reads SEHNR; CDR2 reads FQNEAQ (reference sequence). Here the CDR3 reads CASSFITGTKRWGYTF. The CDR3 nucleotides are TGTGCCAGCAGCTTTATAACGGGGACAAAACGTTGGGGCTACACCTTC.

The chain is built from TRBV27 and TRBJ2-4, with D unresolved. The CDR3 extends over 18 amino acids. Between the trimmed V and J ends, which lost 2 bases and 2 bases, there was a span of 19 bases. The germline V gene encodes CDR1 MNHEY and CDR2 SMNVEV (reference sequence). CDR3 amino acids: CASSLGPGTSGSKNIQYF. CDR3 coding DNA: TGTGCCAGCAGTTTAGGTCCTGGCACCTCAGGATCCAAAAACATTCAGTACTTC.

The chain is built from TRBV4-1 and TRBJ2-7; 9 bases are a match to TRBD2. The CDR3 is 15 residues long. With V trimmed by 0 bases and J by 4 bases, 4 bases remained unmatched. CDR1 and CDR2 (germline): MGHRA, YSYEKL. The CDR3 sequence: CASSQDWGLAYEQYF. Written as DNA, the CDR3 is TGCGCCAGCAGCCAAGATTGGGGACTAGCTTACGAGCAGTACTTC.

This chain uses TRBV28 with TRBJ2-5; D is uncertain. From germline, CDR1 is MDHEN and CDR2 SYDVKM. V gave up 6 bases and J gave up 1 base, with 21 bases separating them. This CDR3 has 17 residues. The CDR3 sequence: CASSSQAEWTLQETQYF. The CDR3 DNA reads TGTGCCAGCAGCTCCCAAGCCGAGTGGACCCTCCAAGAGACCCAGTACTTC.

Written as DNA, the CDR3 is TGTGCCAGCAGTCCAGGGACTAGCAACTCCTACGAGCAGTACTTC. Protein product: CASSPGTSNSYEQYF. The chain is built from TRBV28 and TRBJ2-7, with TRBD2 matching 9 bases. The V and J ends lost 5 bases and 0 bases, in that order; junction bases with no gene match: 5. Germline CDR1 MDHEN, CDR2 SYDVKM. This CDR3 is built from 15 residues. Filled out from reference TRBV28 and TRBJ2-7, the complete variable domain reads DVKVTQSSRYLVKRTGEKVFLECVQDMDHENMFWYRQDPGLGLRLIYFSYDVKMKEKGDIPEGYSVSREKKERFSLILESASTNQTSMYLCASSPGTSNSYEQYFGPGTRLTVT.

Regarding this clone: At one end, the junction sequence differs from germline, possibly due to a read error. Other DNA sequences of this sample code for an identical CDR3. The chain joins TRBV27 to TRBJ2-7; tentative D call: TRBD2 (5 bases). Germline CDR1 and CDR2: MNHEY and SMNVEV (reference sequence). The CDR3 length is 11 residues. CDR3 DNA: TGTGCCAGCAGTACGGGAAACGAACAGTACTTC. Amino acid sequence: CASSTGNEQYF.

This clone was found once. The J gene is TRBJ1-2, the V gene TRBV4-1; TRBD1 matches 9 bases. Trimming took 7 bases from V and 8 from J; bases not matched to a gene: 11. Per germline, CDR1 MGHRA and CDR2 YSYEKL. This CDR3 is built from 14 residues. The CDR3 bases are TGCGCCAGCAAAAATACACAGGGGGCGCCAGGCTACACCTTC. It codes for CASKNTQGAPGYTF.

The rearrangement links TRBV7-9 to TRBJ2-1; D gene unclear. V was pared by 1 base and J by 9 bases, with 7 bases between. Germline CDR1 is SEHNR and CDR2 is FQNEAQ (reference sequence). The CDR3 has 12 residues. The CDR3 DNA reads TGTGCCAGCAGCTTAGATCACGGTGAGCAGTTCTTC. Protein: CASSLDHGEQFF.

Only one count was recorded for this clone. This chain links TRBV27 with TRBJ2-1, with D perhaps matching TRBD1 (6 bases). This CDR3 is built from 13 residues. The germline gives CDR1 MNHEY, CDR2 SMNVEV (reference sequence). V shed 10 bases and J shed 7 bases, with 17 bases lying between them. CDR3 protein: CATRGLVTNEQFF. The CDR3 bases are TGTGCCACCAGGGGTCTAGTAACAAATGAGCAGTTCTTC.

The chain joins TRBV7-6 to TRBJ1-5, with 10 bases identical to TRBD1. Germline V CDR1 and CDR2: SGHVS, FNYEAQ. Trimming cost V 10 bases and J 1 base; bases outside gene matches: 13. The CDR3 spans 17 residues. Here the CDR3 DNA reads TGTGCCATCCCGCCCGAGGGACAGGGGCAAAGCAATCAGCCCCAGCATTTT. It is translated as CAIPPEGQGQSNQPQHF.

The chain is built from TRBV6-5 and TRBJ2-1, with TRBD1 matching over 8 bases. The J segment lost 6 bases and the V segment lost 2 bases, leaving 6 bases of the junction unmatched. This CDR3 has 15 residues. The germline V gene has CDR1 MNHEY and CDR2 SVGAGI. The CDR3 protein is CASSYVTGAGNEQFF. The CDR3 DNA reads TGTGCCAGCAGTTACGTGACAGGGGCGGGCAATGAGCAGTTCTTC.

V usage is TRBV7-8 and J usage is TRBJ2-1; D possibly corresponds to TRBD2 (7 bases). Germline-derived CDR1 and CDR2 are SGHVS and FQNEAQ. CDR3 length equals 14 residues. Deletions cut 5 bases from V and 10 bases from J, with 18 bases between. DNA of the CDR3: TGTGCCAGCAGCACAGGGTTCGGGGGAGGGGAGCAGTTCTTC. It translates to CASSTGFGGGEQFF.

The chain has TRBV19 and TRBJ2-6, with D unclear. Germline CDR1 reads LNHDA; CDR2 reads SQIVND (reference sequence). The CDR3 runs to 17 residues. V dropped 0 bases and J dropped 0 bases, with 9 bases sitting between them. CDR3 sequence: CASSIDLVFSGANVLTF. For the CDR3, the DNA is TGTGCCAGTAGTATAGATCTTGTCTTCTCTGGGGCCAACGTCCTGACTTTC. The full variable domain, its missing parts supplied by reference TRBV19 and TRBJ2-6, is DGGITQSPKYLFRKEGQNVTLSCEQNLNHDAMYWYRQDPGQGLRLIYYSQIVNDFQKGDIAEGYSVSREKKESFPLTVTSAQKNPTAFYLCASSIDLVFSGANVLTFGAGSRLTVL.

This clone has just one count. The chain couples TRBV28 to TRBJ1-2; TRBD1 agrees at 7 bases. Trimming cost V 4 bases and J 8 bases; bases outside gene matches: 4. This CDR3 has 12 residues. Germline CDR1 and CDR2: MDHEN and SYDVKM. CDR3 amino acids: CASSWPGQGYTF. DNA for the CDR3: TGTGCCAGCAGTTGGCCGGGACAGGGCTACACCTTC.